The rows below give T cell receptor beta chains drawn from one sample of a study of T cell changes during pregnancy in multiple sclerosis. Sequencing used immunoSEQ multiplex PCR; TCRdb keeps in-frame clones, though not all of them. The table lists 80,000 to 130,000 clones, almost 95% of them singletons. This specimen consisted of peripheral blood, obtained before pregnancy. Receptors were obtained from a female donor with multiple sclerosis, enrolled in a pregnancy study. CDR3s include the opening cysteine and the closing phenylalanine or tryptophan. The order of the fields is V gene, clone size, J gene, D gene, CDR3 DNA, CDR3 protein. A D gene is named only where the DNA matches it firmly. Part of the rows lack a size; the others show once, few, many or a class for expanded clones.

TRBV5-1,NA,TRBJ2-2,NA,TGCGCCAGCAGCCTCTATCGGGAGAACACCGGGGAGCTGTTTTTT,CASSLYRENTGELFF
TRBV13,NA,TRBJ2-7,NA,TGTGCCAGCAGCCAACAGGGGGGGAGAGGGTCCTACGAGCAGTACTTC,CASSQQGGRGSYEQYF
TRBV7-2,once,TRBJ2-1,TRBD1,TGTGCCAGCACCACTTTCCGGGACAGGGGTCGGGGTGAGCAGTTCTTC,CASTTFRDRGRGEQFF
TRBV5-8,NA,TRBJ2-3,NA,TGTGCCAGCAGCTTGCAAATGACAGATACGCAGTATTTT,CASSLQMTDTQYF
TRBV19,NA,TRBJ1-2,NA,TGTGCCAGTAGTCCCCGTGGAGGGACGAACTATGGCTACACCTTC,CASSPRGGTNYGYTF
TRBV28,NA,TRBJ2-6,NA,TGTGCCAGCAGTTTAGGCGGGACTGGGGCCAACGTCCTGACTTTC,CASSLGGTGANVLTF
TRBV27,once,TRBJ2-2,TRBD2,TGTGCCAGCAGTTTTCTTAGCGGGAGGACCGGGGAGCTGTTTTTT,CASSFLSGRTGELFF
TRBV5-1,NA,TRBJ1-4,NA,TGCGCCAGCAGCCGCAGGGGCGGTAATGAAAAACTGTTTTTT,CASSRRGGNEKLFF
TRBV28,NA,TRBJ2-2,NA,TGTGCCAGCAGTTCTAGGGGGAACGGGGAGCTGTTTTTT,CASSSRGNGELFF
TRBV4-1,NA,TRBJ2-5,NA,TGCGCCAGCAGCCAAAGACTAGTCGGTCGCCAAGAGACCCAGTACTTC,CASSQRLVGRQETQYF
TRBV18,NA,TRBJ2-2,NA,TGTGCCAGCTCACCACTCCTAACTCTCTCCGGGGAGCTGTTTTTT,CASSPLLTLSGELFF
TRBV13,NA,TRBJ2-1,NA,TGTGCCAGCAGTAAGGGGTTTCCGAATGAGCAGTTCTTC,CASSKGFPNEQFF
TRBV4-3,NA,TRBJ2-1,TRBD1,TGCGCCAGCAGCCACGGGACAGGGGTTATCAATGAGCAGTTCTTC,CASSHGTGVINEQFF
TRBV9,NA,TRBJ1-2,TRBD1,TGTGCCAGCAGTCCGGAACAGGGGACCTTC,CASSPEQGTF
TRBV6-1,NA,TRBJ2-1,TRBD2,TGTGCCAGCAGCACGCGGGAGGACGGGCTCAATGAGCAGTTCTTC,CASSTREDGLNEQFF
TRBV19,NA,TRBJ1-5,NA,TGTGCCAGTAGTCGGAGTGTAGGAGGGATCAATCAGCCCCAGCATTTT,CASSRSVGGINQPQHF
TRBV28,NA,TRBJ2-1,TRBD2,TGTGCCAGCAAAGAATTGGGCGGGAGCCCTTCCTACAATGAGCAGTTCTTC,CASKELGGSPSYNEQFF
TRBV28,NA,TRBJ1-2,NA,TGTGCCAGCAGTTTAATTAGGGGCCCGGAAGACGGCTACACCTTC,CASSLIRGPEDGYTF
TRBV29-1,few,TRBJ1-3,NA,TGCAGCGGTAAACTTCCAGGGGCTGGAAACACCATATATTTT,CSGKLPGAGNTIYF
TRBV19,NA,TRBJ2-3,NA,TGTGCCAGTAGTTTCGGTAGATACACAGATACGCAGTATTTT,CASSFGRYTDTQYF
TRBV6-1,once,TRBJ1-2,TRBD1,TGTGCCAGCAGTGATGCCGTGACAGGGGGCTATGGCTACACCTTC,CASSDAVTGGYGYTF
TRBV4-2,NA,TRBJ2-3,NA,TGTGCCAGCAGCCAAGATCTGGCGCGTTCCAGGGCAGATACGCAGTATTTT,CASSQDLARSRADTQYF
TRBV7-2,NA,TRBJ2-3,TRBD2,TGTGCCAGCAGCTTAGCTAGCGGGAACCCAGATACGCAGTATTTT,CASSLASGNPDTQYF
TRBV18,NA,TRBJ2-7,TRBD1,TGTGCCAGCTCACCCGGGACAGGTTCCTACGAGCAGTACTTC,CASSPGTGSYEQYF
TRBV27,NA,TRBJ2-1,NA,TGTGCCAGCCAGTCCGGCCTTGAGACTCGGCGTGAGCAGTTCTTC,CASQSGLETRREQFF